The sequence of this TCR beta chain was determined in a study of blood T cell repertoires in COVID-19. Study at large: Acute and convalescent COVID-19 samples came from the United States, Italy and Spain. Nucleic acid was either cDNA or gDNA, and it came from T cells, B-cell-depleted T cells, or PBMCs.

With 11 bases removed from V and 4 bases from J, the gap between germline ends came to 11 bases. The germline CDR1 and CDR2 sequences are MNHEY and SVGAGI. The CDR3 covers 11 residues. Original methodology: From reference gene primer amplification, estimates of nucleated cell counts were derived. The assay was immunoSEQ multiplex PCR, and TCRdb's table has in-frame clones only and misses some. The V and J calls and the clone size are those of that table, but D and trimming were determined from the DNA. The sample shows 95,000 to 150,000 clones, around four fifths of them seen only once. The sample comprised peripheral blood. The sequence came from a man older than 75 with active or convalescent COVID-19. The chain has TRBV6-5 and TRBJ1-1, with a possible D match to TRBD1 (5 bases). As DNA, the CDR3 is TGTGCCCTCGGGCAGGGCACTGAAGCTTTCTTT. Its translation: CALGQGTEAFF.